What follows are 18 T cell receptor beta chains derived from one specimen sequenced in a study of blood T cell repertoires in COVID-19. Assay: immunoSEQ multiplex PCR; the TCRdb copy retains only in-frame clones and omits some. The sample has around 130,000 clones; roughly four fifths are singletons. Sequencing was performed on PBMCs or T cells enriched from blood (not recorded which). These TCRs come from a woman between 18 and 30 years old who had been exposed to COVID-19.

V usage is TRBV5-1 and J usage is TRBJ1-1; no definite D call. The CDR3 consists of 15 residues. V dropped 0 bases and J dropped 0 bases, with 9 bases sitting between them. Germline V gives CDR1 SGHRS, CDR2 YFSETQ. This CDR3 is CASSLGVAVNTEAFF. CDR3 bases: TGCGCCAGCAGCTTGGGGGTTGCGGTGAACACTGAAGCTTTCTTT.

The chain links TRBV5-6 to TRBJ2-5; D might be TRBD2 (6 bases). Germline V gives CDR1 SGHDT, CDR2 YYEEEE. V lost 1 base and J lost 5, with 15 bases in between. The CDR3 is made up of 15 amino acids. The CDR3, as DNA: TGTGCCAGCAGCTTGTATGAAGGCAGCGGGGAGACCCAGTACTTC. This encodes CASSLYEGSGETQYF. Using reference TRBV5-6 and TRBJ2-5 for the parts outside the CDR3, the full variable domain is DAGVTQSPTHLIKTRGQQVTLRCSPKSGHDTVSWYQQALGQGPQFIFQYYEEEERQRGNFPDRFSGHQFPNYSSELNVNALLLGDSALYLCASSLYEGSGETQYFGPGTRLLVL.

The chain is built from TRBV6-5 and TRBJ1-2, with TRBD1 identical over 8 bases. Germline loops: CDR1 MNHEY, CDR2 SVGAGI. CDR3 length equals 13 residues. Trimming at V came to 5 bases and at J to 5 bases, leaving 4 bases not matched to a gene. This CDR3 is CASSRTGIYGYTF. In DNA, the CDR3 is TGTGCCAGCAGTCGGACAGGGATATATGGCTACACCTTC.

The chain carries TRBV3-1 (or the pseudogene TRBV3-2) and TRBJ2-3, with TRBD1 matching over 10 bases. CDR1 LGHDT and CDR2 YNNKEL come from the germline V gene (reference sequence). The length of the CDR3 is 15 residues. Trimming at V came to 6 bases and at J to 4 bases, leaving 7 bases not matched to a gene. CDR3 sequence: CASRTGTGAPDTQYF. Here the CDR3 DNA reads TGTGCCAGCAGAACCGGGACAGGGGCTCCAGATACGCAGTATTTT.

The rearrangement links TRBV4-2 to TRBJ2-7; 8 nucleotides align to TRBD1. CDR1 and CDR2 (germline): LGHNA, YNFKEQ. Unmatched junction bases numbered 10, after V lost 5 bases and J lost 1 base. The CDR3 totals 16 residues. CDR3 protein: CASSGGQGSASYEQYF. As DNA, the CDR3 is TGTGCCAGCAGCGGAGGACAGGGTTCTGCTTCCTACGAGCAGTACTTC.

CDR3 nucleotide sequence: TGTGCCAGCAGCTATAGCGGGACCGGGGAGCTGTTTTTT. Protein sequence: CASSYSGTGELFF. The gene calls are TRBV7-3 and TRBJ2-2; 7 bases map to TRBD2. V trimming: 4 bases; J trimming: 5 bases; junction bases outside the gene matches: 1. From germline, CDR1 is SGHTA and CDR2 FQGTGA. The length of the CDR3 is 13 residues.

The V gene is TRBV25-1, the J gene TRBJ1-4; 7 nucleotides agree with TRBD1. The length of the CDR3 is 15 residues. V shed 0 bases and J 3 bases; nucleotides not matched to a gene: 1. Looked up from germline, CDR1 is MGHDK and CDR2 is SYGVNS. The CDR3 DNA reads TGTGCCAGCAGTGAATACGGGACAGCTAATGAAAAACTGTTTTTT. Translating gives CASSEYGTANEKLFF. Full variable domain (missing parts from reference TRBV25-1 and TRBJ1-4): EADIYQTPRYLVIGTGKKITLECSQTMGHDKMYWYQQDPGMELHLIHYSYGVNSTEKGDLSSESTVSRIRTEHFPLTLESARPSHTSQYLCASSEYGTANEKLFFGSGTQLSVL.

The chain has TRBV27 and TRBJ1-1; no clear D. V dropped 2 bases and J dropped 4 bases, with 8 bases sitting between them. CDR1 is MNHEY and CDR2 is SMNVEV in the germline V gene (reference sequence). The CDR3 has 13 residues. The CDR3: CASSLRERTEAFF. The CDR3 DNA follows: TGTGCCAGCAGTTTAAGAGAGCGCACTGAAGCTTTCTTT.

In its sample, this clone was seen a few times. The chain recombines TRBV30 with TRBJ2-3; D not resolved. Germline V gene lookup returns CDR1 GTSNPN and CDR2 SVGIG (reference sequence). V was trimmed by 1 base and J by 6 bases, leaving 8 bases between them. CDR3 length equals 12 residues. This CDR3 reads CAWSAARDTQYF. The CDR3 nucleotides read TGTGCCTGGAGTGCAGCGCGGGATACGCAGTATTTT.

The chain uses TRBV19 and TRBJ1-2; 9 bases match TRBD1. The CDR3 consists of 12 residues. In germline, CDR1 is LNHDA, CDR2 SQIVND (reference sequence). J was trimmed by 5 bases and V by 9 bases; bases with no gene match: 4. The CDR3: CASGQGWYGYTF. CDR3 sequence (DNA): TGTGCCAGCGGACAGGGGTGGTATGGCTACACCTTC.

The chain has TRBV28 and TRBJ2-2, with no clear D. There are 14 residues in the CDR3. Germline V gives CDR1 MDHEN, CDR2 SYDVKM. V dropped 7 bases and J dropped 3 bases, with 12 bases sitting between them. The DNA for the CDR3 is TGTGCCAGCAATATAAACCAGGACACCGGGGAGCTGTTTTTT. Encoded protein: CASNINQDTGELFF. Using reference TRBV28 and TRBJ2-2 for the parts outside the CDR3, the full variable domain is DVKVTQSSRYLVKRTGEKVFLECVQDMDHENMFWYRQDPGLGLRLIYFSYDVKMKEKGDIPEGYSVSREKKERFSLILESASTNQTSMYLCASNINQDTGELFFGEGSRLTVL.

The V call is TRBV7-6, the J call TRBJ2-5; 8 nucleotides agree with TRBD2. The CDR3 has 15 residues. Germline loops: CDR1 SGHVS, CDR2 FNYEAQ. V lost 3 bases to trimming and J lost 4 bases; unmatched junction nucleotides: 7. As DNA, the CDR3 is TGTGCCAGCAGCTTGGCAGCGGGAGTGATAGAGACCCAGTACTTC. It encodes CASSLAAGVIETQYF.

The chain recombines TRBV2 with TRBJ2-1; 8 bases are shared with TRBD1. The junction had 7 bases not matched to a gene; V was cut back by 5 bases and J by 1 base. Germline V gives CDR1 SNHLY, CDR2 FYNNEI. This CDR3 comprises 16 residues. CDR3 coding DNA: TGTGCCAGCAGTCAAAGACAGGGGTCGTCCTACAATGAGCAGTTCTTC. This gives the protein CASSQRQGSSYNEQFF.

The genes are TRBV19 and TRBJ2-2; 9 positions match TRBD1. Germline V gives CDR1 LNHDA, CDR2 SQIVND (reference sequence). V was clipped by 5 bases and J by 6 bases; unmatched bases: 7. This CDR3 spans 15 amino acids. CDR3 loop: CASSPRDRDSGELFF. The DNA of the CDR3 is TGTGCCAGTAGTCCTCGGGACAGGGACTCCGGGGAGCTGTTTTTT.

This chain links TRBV7-9 with TRBJ2-2, with a weak D call TRBD2 (5 bases). The CDR3 spans 11 residues. The V gene lost 8 bases and the J gene lost 7 bases, with 8 bases spanning the gap. Germline CDR1 is SEHNR and CDR2 is FQNEAQ (reference sequence). The CDR3 region has the DNA TGTGCCAGCGGGAGTTACGGGGAGCTGTTTTTT. Translation gives CASGSYGELFF. The full variable domain, its missing parts supplied by reference TRBV7-9 and TRBJ2-2, is DTGVSQNPRHKITKRGQNVTFRCDPISEHNRLYWYRQTLGQGPEFLTYFQNEAQLEKSRLLSDRFSAERPKGSFSTLEIQRTEQGDSAMYLCASGSYGELFFGEGSRLTVL.

The V gene is TRBV7-6, the J gene TRBJ2-1, with 11 bases fitting TRBD1. The V gene end was trimmed by 1 base and the J gene end by 3 bases; junction bases not matched to a gene: 2. This CDR3 spans 16 amino acids. Germline V CDR1 and CDR2: SGHVS, FNYEAQ. The CDR3 DNA is TGTGCCAGCAGCTTAGAGGGGACAGGGGGCTACAATGAGCAGTTCTTC. Protein sequence: CASSLEGTGGYNEQFF.

This chain joins TRBV6-5 and TRBJ2-2; D unclear. The ends were cut back, 6 bases at V and 6 bases at J, with 5 bases in the middle. There are 11 residues in the CDR3. Germline values: CDR1 MNHEY, CDR2 SVGAGI. CDR3 in DNA: TGTGCCAGCAGGGAGTCCGGGGAGCTGTTTTTT. Translating gives CASRESGELFF.

The V and J genes are TRBV3-1 (or the pseudogene TRBV3-2) and TRBJ1-1; unclear D gene. The CDR3 covers 15 residues. Trimming cost V 3 bases and J 1 base, with 12 bases left between them. Germline assignment: CDR1 LGHDT and CDR2 YNNKEL (reference sequence). DNA for the CDR3: TGTGCCAGCAGCCAGGTTATTTCCGGGAACACTGAAGCTTTCTTT. It yields the protein CASSQVISGNTEAFF.